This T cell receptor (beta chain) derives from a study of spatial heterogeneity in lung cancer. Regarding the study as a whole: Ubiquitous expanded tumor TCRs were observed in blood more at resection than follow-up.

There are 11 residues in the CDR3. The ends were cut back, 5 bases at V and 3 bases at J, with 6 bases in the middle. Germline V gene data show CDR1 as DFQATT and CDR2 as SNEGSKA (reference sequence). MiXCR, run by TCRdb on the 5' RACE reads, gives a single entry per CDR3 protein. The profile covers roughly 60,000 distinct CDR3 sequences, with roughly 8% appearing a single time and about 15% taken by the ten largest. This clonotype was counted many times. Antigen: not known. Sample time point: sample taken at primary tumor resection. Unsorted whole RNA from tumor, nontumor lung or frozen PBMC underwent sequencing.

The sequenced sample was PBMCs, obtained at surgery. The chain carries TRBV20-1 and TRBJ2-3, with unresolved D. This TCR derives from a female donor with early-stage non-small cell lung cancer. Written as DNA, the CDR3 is TGCAGTGCTGATACTACAGATACGCAGTATTTT. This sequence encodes CSADTTDTQYF.